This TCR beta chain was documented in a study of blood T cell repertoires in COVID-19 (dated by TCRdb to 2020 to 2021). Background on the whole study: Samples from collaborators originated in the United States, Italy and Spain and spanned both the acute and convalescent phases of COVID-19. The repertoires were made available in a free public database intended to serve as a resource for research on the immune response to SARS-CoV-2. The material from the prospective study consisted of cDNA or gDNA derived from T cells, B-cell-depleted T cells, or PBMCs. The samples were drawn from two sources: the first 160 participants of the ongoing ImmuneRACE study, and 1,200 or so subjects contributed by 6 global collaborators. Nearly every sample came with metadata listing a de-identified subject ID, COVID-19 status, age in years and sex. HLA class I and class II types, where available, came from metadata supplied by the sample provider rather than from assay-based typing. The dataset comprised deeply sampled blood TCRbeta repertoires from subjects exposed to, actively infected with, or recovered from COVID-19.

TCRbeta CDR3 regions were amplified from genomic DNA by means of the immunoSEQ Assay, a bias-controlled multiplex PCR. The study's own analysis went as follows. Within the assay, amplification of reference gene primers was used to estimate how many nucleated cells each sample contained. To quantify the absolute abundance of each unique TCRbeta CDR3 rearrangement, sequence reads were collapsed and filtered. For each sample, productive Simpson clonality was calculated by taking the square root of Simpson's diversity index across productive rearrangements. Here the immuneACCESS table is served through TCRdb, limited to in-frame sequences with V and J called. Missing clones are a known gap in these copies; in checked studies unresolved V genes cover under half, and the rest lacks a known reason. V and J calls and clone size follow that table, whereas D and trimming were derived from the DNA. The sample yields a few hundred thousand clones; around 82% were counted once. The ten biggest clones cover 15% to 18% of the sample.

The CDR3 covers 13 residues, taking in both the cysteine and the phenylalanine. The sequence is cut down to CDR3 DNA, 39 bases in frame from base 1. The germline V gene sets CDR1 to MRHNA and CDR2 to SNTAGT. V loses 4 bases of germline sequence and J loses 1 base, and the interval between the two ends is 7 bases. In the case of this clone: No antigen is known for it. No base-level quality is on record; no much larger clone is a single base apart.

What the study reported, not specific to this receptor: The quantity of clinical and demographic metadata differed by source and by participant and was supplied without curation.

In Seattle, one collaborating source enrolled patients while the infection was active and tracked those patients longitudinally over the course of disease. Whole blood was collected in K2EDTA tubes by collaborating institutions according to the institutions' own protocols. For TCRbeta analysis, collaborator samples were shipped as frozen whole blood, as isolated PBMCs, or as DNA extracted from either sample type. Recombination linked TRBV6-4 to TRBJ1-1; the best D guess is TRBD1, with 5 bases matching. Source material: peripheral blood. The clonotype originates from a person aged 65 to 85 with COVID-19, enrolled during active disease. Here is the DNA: TGTGCCAGCAGTGTCGACAGGAACACTGAAGCTTTCTTT. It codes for CASSVDRNTEAFF.